This T cell receptor (beta chain) was retrieved from a study of beta chain features in type 1 diabetes. Expressed TCRB transcripts were sequenced after all isolated RNA was converted to cDNA. Profiling relied on immunoSEQ multiplex PCR, and the TCRdb table lists in-frame clones only, not all of them. The sample contains roughly 150,000 clones, 8.5% to 14% of which appear only once. The V gene's germline CDR1 is SGHTS and CDR2 YDEGEE. The CDR3 length is 13 residues. V trimming: 4 bases; J trimming: 3 bases; junction bases outside the gene matches: 3. The genes are TRBV5-8 and TRBJ2-7, with 8 nucleotides matching TRBD2. This sequence originates from a man between 18 and 29 years old in good health. The specimen sequenced was central memory CD4+ T cells from blood. CDR3 protein: CASSQAGDYEQYF. The CDR3 DNA sequence: TGTGCCAGCAGCCAAGCGGGGGACTACGAGCAGTACTTC.